This record covers a single TCR beta chain. What it binds is unknown. This sample was included in a study of radiotherapy plus CTLA-4 blockade in lung cancer. Points from the study as a whole: Reported findings show early blood T cell clone dynamics, with interferon-beta, best predicted response. Blood-borne expansion of tumor-derived TCR clones followed radiotherapy plus ipilimumab.

Method: immunoSEQ multiplex PCR; TCRdb's copy keeps in-frame clones and lacks some. The sample shows around 85,000 clones, around 85% of them seen only once. The length of the CDR3 is 14 residues. Unmatched junction bases numbered 4, after V lost 5 bases and J lost 3 bases. Germline V gene sequence: CDR1 ENHRY, CDR2 SYGVKD. This clonotype was obtained from a human donor with non-small cell lung cancer who had a partial response to radiotherapy plus ipilimumab. The source material was peripheral blood, sampled from a patient treated with radiotherapy plus ipilimumab. The chain has TRBV10-3 and TRBJ2-7; 10 bases map to TRBD2. CDR3 loop: CAISRLAGDYEQYF. For the CDR3, the DNA is TGTGCCATCAGTAGGCTAGCGGGAGACTACGAGCAGTACTTC.